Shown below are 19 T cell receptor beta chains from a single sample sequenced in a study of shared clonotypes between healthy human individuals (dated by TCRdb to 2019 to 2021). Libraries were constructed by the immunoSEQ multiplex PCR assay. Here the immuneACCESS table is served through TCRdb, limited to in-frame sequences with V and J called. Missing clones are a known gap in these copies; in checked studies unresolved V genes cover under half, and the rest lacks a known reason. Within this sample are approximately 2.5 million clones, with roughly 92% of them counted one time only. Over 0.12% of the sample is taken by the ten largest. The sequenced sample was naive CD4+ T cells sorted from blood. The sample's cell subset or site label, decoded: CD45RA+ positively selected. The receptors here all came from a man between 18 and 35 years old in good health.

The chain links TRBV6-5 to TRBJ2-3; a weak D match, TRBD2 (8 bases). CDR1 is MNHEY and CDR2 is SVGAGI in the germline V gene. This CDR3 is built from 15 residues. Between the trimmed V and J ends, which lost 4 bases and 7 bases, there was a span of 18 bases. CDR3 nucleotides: TGTGCCAGCAGTTCGGGACTAGAGGGGGCCTATACGCAGTATTTT. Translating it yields CASSSGLEGAYTQYF.

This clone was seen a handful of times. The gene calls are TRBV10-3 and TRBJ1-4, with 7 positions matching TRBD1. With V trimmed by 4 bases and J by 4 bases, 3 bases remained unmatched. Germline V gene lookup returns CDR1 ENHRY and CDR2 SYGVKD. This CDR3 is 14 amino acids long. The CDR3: CAISAGQLNEKLFF. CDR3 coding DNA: TGTGCCATCAGTGCGGGACAGCTTAATGAAAAACTGTTTTTT.

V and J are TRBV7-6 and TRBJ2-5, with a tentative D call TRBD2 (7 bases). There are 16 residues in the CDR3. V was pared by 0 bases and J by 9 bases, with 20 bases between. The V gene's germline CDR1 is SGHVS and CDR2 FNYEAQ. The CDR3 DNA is TGTGCCAGCAGCTTAGCGGATGGGGGGGGCCCGGCGGCCCAGTACTTC. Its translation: CASSLADGGGPAAQYF. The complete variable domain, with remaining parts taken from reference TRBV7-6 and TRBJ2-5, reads GAGVSQSPRYKVTKRGQDVALRCDPISGHVSLYWYRQALGQGPEFLTYFNYEAQQDKSGLPNDRFSAERPEGSISTLTIQRTEQRDSAMYRCASSLADGGGPAAQYFGPGTRLLVL.

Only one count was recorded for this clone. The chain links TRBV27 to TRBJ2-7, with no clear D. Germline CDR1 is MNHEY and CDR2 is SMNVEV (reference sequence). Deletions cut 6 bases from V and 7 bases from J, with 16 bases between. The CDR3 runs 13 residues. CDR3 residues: CASSVSGGREQYF. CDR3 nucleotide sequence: TGTGCCAGCAGCGTATCCGGCGGTAGAGAGCAGTACTTC.

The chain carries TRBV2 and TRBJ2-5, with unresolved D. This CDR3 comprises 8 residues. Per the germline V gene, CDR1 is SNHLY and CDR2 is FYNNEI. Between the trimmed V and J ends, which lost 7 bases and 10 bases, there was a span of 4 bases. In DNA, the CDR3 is TGTGCCAGCAAGGGCCAGTACTTC. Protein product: CASKGQYF.

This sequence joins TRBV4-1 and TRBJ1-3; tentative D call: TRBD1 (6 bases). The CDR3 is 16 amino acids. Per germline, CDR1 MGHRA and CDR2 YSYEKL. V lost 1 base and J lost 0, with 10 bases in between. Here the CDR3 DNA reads TGCGCCAGCAGCCAAGCTCAGGGGTTCTCTGGAAACACCATATATTTT. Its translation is CASSQAQGFSGNTIYF.

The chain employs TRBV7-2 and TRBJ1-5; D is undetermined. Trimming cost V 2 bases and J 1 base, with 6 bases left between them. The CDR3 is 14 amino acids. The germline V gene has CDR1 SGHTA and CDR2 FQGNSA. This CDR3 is CASSLMESNQPQHF. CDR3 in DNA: TGTGCCAGCAGCTTAATGGAGAGCAATCAGCCCCAGCATTTT.

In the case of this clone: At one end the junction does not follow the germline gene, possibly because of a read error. The DNA of the CDR3 is TGCGCCAGCAGCTTGGAGGGCGGGCTCAGGATCTTC. Protein sequence: CASSLEGGLRIF. This sequence joins TRBV5-1 and TRBJ2-1; a weak D match, TRBD2 (5 bases). Germline values: CDR1 SGHRS, CDR2 YFSETQ. This CDR3 region has 12 residues.

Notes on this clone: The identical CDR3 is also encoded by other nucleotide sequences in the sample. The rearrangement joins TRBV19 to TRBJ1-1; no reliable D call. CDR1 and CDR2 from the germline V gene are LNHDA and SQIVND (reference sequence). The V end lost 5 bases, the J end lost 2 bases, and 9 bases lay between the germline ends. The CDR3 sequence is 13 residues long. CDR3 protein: CASSPQSNTEAFF. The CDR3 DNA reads TGTGCCAGTAGTCCCCAGTCCAACACTGAAGCTTTCTTT.

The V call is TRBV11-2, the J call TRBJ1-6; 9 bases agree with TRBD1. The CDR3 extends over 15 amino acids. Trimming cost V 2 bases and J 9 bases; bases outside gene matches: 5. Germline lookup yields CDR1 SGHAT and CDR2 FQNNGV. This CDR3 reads CASSLPGTGTSPLHF. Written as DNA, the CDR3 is TGTGCCAGCAGCTTACCCGGGACAGGGACTTCACCCCTCCACTTT. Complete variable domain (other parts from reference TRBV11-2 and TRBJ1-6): EAGVAQSPRYKIIEKRQSVAFWCNPISGHATLYWYQQILGQGPKLLIQFQNNGVVDDSQLPKDRFSAERLKGVDSTLKIQPAKLEDSAVYLCASSLPGTGTSPLHFGNGTRLTVT.

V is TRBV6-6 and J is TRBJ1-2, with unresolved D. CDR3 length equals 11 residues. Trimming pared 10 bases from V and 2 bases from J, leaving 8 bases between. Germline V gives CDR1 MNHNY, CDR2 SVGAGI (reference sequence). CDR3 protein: CAIKRNYGYTF. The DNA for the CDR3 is TGTGCCATTAAACGGAACTATGGCTACACCTTC.

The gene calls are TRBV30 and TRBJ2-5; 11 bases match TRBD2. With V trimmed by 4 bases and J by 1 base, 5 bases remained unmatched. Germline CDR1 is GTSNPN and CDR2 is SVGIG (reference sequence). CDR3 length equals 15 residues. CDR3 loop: CAWNRGLAVQETQYF. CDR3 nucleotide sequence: TGTGCCTGGAACCGGGGACTAGCGGTCCAAGAGACCCAGTACTTC.

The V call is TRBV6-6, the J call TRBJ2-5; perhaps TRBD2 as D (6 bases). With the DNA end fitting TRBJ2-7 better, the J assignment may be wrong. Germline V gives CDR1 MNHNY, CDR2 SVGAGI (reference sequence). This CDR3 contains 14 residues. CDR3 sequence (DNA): TGTGCCAGCAGTTACTCGCGGGGAACCTACGAGCAGTACTTC. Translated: CASSYSRGTYEQYF.

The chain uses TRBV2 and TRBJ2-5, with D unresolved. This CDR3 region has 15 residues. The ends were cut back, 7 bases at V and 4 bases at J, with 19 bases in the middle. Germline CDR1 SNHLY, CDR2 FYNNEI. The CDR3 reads CASKGIGYFRETQYF. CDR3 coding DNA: TGTGCCAGCAAAGGGATAGGGTACTTTAGAGAGACCCAGTACTTC.

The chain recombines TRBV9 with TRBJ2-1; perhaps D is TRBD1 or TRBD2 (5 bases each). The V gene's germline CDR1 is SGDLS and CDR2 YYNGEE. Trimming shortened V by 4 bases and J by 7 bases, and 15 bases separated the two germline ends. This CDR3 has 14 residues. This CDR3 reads CASSPRDPGNEQFF. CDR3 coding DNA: TGTGCCAGCAGCCCTCGGGACCCCGGAAATGAGCAGTTCTTC.

This CDR3 is CSVFTGVPNEQFF. CDR3 coding DNA: TGCAGCGTGTTCACGGGAGTGCCTAATGAGCAGTTCTTC. The chain employs TRBV29-1 and TRBJ2-1, with D perhaps matching TRBD2 (6 bases). V lost 6 bases and J lost 7, with 16 bases in between. Germline values: CDR1 SQVTM, CDR2 ANQGSEA. The CDR3 consists of 13 residues.

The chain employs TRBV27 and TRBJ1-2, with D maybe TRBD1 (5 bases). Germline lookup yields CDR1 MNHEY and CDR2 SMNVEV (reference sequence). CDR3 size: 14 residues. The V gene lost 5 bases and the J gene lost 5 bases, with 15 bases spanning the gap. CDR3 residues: CASSLAVGGYGYTF. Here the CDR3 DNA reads TGTGCCAGCAGTCTTGCCGTCGGGGGATATGGCTACACCTTC.

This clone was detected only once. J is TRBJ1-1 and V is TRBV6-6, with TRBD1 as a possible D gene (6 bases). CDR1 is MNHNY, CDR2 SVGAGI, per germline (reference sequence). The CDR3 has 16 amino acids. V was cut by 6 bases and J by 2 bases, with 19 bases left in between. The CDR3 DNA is TGTGCCAGCAGCCAGGGGACCTATGGAATCAACACTGAAGCTTTCTTT. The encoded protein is CASSQGTYGINTEAFF.

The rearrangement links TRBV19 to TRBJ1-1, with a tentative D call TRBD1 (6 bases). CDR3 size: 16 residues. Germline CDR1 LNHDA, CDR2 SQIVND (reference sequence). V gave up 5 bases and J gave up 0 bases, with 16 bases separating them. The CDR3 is CASSPLPGTMNTEAFF. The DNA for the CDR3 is TGTGCCAGTAGTCCCCTTCCGGGGACAATGAACACTGAAGCTTTCTTT.